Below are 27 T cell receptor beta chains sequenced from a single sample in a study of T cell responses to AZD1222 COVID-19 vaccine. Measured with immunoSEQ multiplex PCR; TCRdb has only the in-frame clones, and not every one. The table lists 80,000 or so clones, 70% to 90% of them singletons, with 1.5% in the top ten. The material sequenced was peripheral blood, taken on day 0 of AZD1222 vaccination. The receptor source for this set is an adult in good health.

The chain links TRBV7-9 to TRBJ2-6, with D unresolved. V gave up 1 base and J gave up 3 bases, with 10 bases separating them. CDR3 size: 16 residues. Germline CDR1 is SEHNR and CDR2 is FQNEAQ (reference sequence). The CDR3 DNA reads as TGTGCCAGCAGCTTAGAGTCAGCTTTTGGGGCCAACGTCCTGACTTTC. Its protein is CASSLESAFGANVLTF.

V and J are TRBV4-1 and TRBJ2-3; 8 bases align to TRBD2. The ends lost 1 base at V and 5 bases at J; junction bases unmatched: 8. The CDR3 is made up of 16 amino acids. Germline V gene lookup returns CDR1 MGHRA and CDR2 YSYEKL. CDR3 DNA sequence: TGCGCCAGCAGCCAAGTGGGACTAGGGGGAGGAGATACGCAGTATTTT. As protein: CASSQVGLGGGDTQYF.

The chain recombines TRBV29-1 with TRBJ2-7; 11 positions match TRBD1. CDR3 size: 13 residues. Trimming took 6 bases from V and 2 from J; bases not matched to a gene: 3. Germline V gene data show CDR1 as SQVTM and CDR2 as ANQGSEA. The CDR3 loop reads CSVSGQGAYEQYF. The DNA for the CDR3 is TGCAGCGTCTCGGGACAGGGGGCCTACGAGCAGTACTTC.

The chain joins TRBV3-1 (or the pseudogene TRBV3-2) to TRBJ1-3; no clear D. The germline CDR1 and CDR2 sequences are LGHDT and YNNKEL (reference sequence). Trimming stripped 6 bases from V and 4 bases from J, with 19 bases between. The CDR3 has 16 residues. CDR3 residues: CASSRTSGTWGNTIYF. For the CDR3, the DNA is TGTGCCAGCAGTCGTACGTCGGGTACCTGGGGAAACACCATATATTTT.

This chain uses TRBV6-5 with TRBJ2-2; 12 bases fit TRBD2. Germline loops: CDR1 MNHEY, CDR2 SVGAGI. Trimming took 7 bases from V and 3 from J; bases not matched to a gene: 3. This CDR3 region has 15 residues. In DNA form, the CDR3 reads TGTGCCAGCAATCTAGCGGGAGGGTACACCGGGGAGCTGTTTTTT. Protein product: CASNLAGGYTGELFF.

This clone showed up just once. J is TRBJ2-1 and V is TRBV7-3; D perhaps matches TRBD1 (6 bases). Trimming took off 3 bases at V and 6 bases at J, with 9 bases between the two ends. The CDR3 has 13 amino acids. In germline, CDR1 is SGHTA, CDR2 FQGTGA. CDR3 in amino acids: CASSFGQPNEQFF. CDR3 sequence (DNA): TGTGCCAGCAGCTTTGGACAGCCCAATGAGCAGTTCTTC.

The CDR3 region is CASSLVRENGYTF. CDR3 in DNA: TGTGCCAGCAGCTTAGTTCGGGAAAACGGCTACACCTTC. The chain has TRBV7-9 and TRBJ1-2; D is unresolved. The CDR3 has 13 residues. From germline, CDR1 is SEHNR and CDR2 FQNEAQ (reference sequence). Trimming removed 1 base at V and 8 bases at J, with 11 bases between.

The CDR3 loop is CAWSVRSNEQFF. The CDR3 DNA follows: TGTGCCTGGAGTGTCAGGTCCAATGAGCAGTTCTTC. The rearrangement uses TRBV30 and TRBJ2-1, with D uncertain. CDR1 is GTSNPN, CDR2 SVGIG, per germline (reference sequence). The CDR3 covers 12 residues. With 0 bases removed from V and 6 bases from J, the gap between germline ends came to 6 bases.

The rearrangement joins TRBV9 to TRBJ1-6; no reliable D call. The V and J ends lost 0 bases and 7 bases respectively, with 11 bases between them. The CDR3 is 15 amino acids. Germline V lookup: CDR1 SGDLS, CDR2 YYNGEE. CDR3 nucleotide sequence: TGTGCCAGCAGCGTAGATGGGGTTATAAATTCACCCCTCCACTTT. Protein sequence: CASSVDGVINSPLHF.

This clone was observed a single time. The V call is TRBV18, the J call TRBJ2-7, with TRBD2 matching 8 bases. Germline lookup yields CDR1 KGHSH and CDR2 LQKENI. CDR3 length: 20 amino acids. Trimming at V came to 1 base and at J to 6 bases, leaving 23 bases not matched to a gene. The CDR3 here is CASSPQAGALPEEVMGEQYF. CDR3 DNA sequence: TGTGCCAGCTCACCACAAGCGGGAGCCTTGCCGGAGGAGGTAATGGGCGAGCAGTACTTC.

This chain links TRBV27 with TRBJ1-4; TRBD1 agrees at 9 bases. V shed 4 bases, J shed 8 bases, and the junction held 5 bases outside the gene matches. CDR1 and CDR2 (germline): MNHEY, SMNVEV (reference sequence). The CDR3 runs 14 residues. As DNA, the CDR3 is TGTGCCAGCAGTTCCCGACAGGGGGAGGAAAAACTGTTTTTT. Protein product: CASSSRQGEEKLFF.

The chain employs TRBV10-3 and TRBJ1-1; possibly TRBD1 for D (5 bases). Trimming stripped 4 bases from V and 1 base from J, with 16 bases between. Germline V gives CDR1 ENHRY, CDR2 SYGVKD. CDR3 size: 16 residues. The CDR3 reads CAISAPLGGGNTEAFF. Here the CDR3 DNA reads TGTGCCATCAGTGCCCCTCTAGGTGGGGGGAACACTGAAGCTTTCTTT.

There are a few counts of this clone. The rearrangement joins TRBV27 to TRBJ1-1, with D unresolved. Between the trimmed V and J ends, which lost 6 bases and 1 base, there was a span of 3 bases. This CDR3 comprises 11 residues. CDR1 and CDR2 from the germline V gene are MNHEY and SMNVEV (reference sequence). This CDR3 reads CASSSNTEAFF. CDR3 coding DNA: TGTGCCAGCAGCTCGAACACTGAAGCTTTCTTT.

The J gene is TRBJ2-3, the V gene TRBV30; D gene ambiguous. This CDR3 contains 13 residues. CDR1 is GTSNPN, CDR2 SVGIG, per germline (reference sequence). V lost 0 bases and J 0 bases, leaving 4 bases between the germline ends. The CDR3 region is CAWSVVSTDTQYF. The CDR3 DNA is TGTGCCTGGAGTGTTGTAAGCACAGATACGCAGTATTTT.

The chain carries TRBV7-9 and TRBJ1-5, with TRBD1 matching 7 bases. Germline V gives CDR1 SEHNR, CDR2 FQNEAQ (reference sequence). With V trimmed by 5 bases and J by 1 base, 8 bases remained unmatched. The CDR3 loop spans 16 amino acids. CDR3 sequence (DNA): TGTGCCAGCAGCCAGGGGGACAGTTACAGCAATCAGCCCCAGCATTTT. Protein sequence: CASSQGDSYSNQPQHF.

The CDR3 here is CASSEWGSPLHF. CDR3 DNA sequence: TGTGCCAGCAGTGAATGGGGTTCACCCCTCCACTTT. The chain couples TRBV27 to TRBJ1-6; no clear D gene. The CDR3 covers 12 residues. Trimming took off 5 bases at V and 9 bases at J, with 8 bases between the two ends. CDR1 is MNHEY and CDR2 is SMNVEV in the germline V gene (reference sequence).

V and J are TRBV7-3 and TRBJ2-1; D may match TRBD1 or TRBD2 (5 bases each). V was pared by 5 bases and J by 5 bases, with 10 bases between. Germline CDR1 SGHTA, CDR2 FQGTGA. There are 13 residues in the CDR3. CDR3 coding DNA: TGTGCCAGCAGCACGGGACCTAACAATGAGCAGTTCTTC. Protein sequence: CASSTGPNNEQFF.

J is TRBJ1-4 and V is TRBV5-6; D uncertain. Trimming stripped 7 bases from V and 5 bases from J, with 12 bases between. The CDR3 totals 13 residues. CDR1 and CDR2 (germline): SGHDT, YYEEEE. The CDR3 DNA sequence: TGTGCCAGCGGTCGACTCGAGAATGAAAAACTGTTTTTT. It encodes CASGRLENEKLFF.

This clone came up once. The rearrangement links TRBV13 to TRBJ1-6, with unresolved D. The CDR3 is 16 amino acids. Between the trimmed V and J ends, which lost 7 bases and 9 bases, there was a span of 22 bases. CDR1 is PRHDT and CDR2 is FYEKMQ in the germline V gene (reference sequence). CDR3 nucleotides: TGTGCCAGCAACCTAAGATACACTCCGGAGAGTTCACCCCTCCACTTT. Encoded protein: CASNLRYTPESSPLHF.

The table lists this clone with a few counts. DNA of the CDR3: TGTGCCAGCGCTTACACCGGGACACCCCCCACTGAAGCTTTCTTT. This gives the protein CASAYTGTPPTEAFF. The V call is TRBV7-9, the J call TRBJ1-1; a weak D match, TRBD1 (6 bases). The CDR3 has 15 residues. Trimming took off 8 bases at V and 4 bases at J, with 20 bases between the two ends. CDR1 SEHNR and CDR2 FQNEAQ come from the germline V gene (reference sequence).

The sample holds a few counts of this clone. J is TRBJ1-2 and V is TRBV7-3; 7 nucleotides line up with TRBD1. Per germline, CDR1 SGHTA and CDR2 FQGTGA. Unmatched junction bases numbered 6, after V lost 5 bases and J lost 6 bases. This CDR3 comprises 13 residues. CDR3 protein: CASSPQGGDGYTF. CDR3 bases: TGTGCCAGCAGCCCGCAGGGGGGAGATGGCTACACCTTC.

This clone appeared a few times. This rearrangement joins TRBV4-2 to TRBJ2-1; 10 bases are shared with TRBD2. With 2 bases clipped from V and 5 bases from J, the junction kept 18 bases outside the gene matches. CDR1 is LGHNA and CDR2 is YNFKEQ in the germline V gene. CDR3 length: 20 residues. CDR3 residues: CASSQYLLNGAAGGNNEQFF. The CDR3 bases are TGTGCCAGCAGCCAATACCTCTTAAACGGGGCAGCGGGAGGGAACAATGAGCAGTTCTTC.

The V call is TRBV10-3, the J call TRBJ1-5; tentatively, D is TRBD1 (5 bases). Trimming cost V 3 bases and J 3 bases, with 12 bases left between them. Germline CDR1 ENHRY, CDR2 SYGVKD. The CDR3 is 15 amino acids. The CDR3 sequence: CAISDPGLNNQPQHF. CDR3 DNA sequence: TGTGCCATCAGTGACCCGGGACTCAACAATCAGCCCCAGCATTTT.

CDR3 amino acids: CASSLGPGDLRTQYF. The CDR3 DNA is TGTGCCAGCAGCTTAGGGCCAGGGGATCTTAGGACCCAGTACTTC. The rearrangement links TRBV11-3 to TRBJ2-5; D may be TRBD1 (6 bases). The CDR3 runs to 15 residues. Trimming shortened V by 1 base and J by 7 bases, and 16 bases separated the two germline ends. Germline V gene lookup returns CDR1 SGHNT and CDR2 YENEEA.

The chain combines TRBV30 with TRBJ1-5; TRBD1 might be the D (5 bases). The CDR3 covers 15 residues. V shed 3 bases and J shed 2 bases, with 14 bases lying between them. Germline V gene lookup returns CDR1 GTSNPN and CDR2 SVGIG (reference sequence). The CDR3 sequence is CAWSLTGRGNQPQHF. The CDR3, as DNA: TGTGCCTGGAGCCTGACCGGCAGGGGCAATCAGCCCCAGCATTTT.

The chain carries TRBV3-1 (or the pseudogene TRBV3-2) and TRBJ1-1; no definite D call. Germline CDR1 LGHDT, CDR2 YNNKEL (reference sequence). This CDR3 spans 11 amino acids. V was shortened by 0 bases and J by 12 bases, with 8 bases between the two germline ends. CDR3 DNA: TGTGCCAGCAGCCAAGAGGGCGCGACTTTCTTT. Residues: CASSQEGATFF.

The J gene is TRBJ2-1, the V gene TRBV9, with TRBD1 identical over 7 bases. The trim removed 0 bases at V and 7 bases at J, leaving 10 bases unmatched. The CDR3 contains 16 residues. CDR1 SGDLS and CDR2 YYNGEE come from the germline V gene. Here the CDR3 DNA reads TGTGCCAGCAGCGTAGGGGGCAGGGGGTTTTCGAATGAGCAGTTCTTC. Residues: CASSVGGRGFSNEQFF.